This T cell receptor beta chain came from a study of blood T cells in healthy people across ages. Study-wide findings and caveats: Naive T cell percentage and TCR beta diversity correlated strongly.

CDR3 size: 12 residues. Germline CDR1 is LNHNV and CDR2 is YYDKDF (reference sequence). Trimming took off 0 bases at V and 13 bases at J, with 10 bases between the two ends. Note on this clonotype: As yet, its antigen is unknown.

The second PCR ran about 6 to 11 cycles with a sample-barcoded 5' primer and J-beta primers. Every single cDNA molecule received a tag from a template-switch adaptor with 12 random nucleotides. Sequencing recovered at least 3 million CDR3-containing paired-end reads from each sample. In TCRdb, the 5' RACE reads were re-called with MiXCR into one record per CDR3 protein. The table has 1.2 million to 1.5 million distinct CDR3 sequences, approximately 60% seen once. The receptor was derived from a man between 18 and 29 years old in good health. Sequencing input: blood. The chain recombines TRBV15 with TRBJ2-4; D remains ambiguous. The CDR3 loop is CATSRDYGFQYF. The CDR3 DNA is TGTGCCACCAGCAGAGATTACGGGTTCCAGTACTTC.